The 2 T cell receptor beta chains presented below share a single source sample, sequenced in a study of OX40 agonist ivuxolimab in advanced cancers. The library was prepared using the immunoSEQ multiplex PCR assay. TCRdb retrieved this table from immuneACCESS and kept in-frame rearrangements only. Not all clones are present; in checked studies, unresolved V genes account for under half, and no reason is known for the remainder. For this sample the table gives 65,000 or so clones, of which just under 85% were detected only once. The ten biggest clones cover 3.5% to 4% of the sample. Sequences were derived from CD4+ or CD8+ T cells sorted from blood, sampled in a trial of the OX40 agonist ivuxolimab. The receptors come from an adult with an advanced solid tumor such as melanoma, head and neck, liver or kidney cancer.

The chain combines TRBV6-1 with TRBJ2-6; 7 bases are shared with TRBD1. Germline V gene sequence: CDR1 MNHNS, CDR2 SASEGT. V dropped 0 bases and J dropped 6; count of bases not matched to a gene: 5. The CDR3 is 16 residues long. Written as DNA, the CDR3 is TGTGCCAGCAGTGAAGCGCTTCAGGGGGAGGCCAACGTCCTGACTTTC. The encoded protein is CASSEALQGEANVLTF.

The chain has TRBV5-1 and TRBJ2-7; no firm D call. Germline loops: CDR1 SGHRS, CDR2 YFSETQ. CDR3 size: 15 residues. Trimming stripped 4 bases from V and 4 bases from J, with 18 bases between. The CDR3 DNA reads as TGCGCCAGCAGCCCCAACGGAGTCCGCCGGTACGAGCAGTACTTC. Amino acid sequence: CASSPNGVRRYEQYF.